These T cell receptor beta chains were read from a single sample in a study of blood T cell repertoires in COVID-19. Generated by immunoSEQ multiplex PCR, the TCRdb table keeps only in-frame clones and is missing some. Of under 150,000 clones in the sample, approximately 89% were seen once. The sequenced sample was peripheral blood. These receptors all come from a human donor in a cohort sampled during active COVID-19. Each CDR3 is given with its conserved first and last residue. D genes are given only for firm matches. The size entry is marked missing in some rows and otherwise reads once, few, many or a size class.

DNA: TGTGCCAGCAGTTTATCCGAAAGGGACAGGGGAAGGTCCTACGAGCAGTACTTC
CDR3: CASSLSERDRGRSYEQYF
J: TRBJ2-7
size: .
D: TRBD1
V: TRBV27

DNA: TGTGCCAGCAGTTACCCCCCTCCCACAGGAAACACCATATATTTT
CDR3: CASSYPPPTGNTIYF
J: TRBJ1-3
size: .
D: .
V: TRBV6-6

DNA: TGTGCCTCCGGGGGGATTCAAGAGACCCAGTACTTC
CDR3: CASGGIQETQYF
J: TRBJ2-5
size: .
D: TRBD2
V: TRBV10-3

DNA: TGCGCCAGCAGCCCCGGCAACAGCATTTTAAACTATGGCTACACCTTC
CDR3: CASSPGNSILNYGYTF
J: TRBJ1-2
size: .
D: .
V: TRBV4-1

DNA: TGTGCCAGCAGAAATAGCGGGGGGCGAACAGATACGCAGTATTTT
CDR3: CASRNSGGRTDTQYF
J: TRBJ2-3
size: .
D: TRBD2
V: TRBV6-5

DNA: TGTGCCACCAGCAGACTAGACGGGACAGTTAGCTCCTATAATTCACCCCTCCACTTT
CDR3: CATSRLDGTVSSYNSPLHF
J: TRBJ1-6
size: .
D: TRBD1
V: TRBV15

DNA: TGTGCCAGCAGCGAGGACAACTCCTACGAGCAGTACTTC
CDR3: CASSEDNSYEQYF
J: TRBJ2-7
size: .
D: .
V: TRBV9

DNA: TGTGCCAGCAGGATCAGGGGGCCAGCTTTCTTT
CDR3: CASRIRGPAFF
J: TRBJ1-1
size: few
D: TRBD1
V: TRBV2

DNA: TGCGCCAGCAGCTCAAGACAGGGGGCCCCGACTGAAGCTTTCTTT
CDR3: CASSSRQGAPTEAFF
J: TRBJ1-1
size: .
D: TRBD1
V: TRBV5-1

DNA: TGTGCCAGCAGGGCCCCGCCTCTTCTGGGCTACACCTTC
CDR3: CASRAPPLLGYTF
J: TRBJ1-2
size: .
D: .
V: TRBV12-3/TRBV12-4